Many counts were recorded for the clone carrying this T cell receptor (beta chain). Its antigen is not known. The entry originates in a study of T cells after yellow fever vaccination. Study results and caveats: Though weaker, the secondary response peaked faster, on day 5 versus 15. Among all clonotypes, a small share was observed in both CD4 and CD8 compartments. FACS-sorted repertoires could contain abundant clonotypes contaminating from the bulk population.

A single record per CDR3 protein comes from TCRdb applying MiXCR to the 5' RACE reads. The sample has some 260,000 distinct CDR3 sequences, about 5.2% seen once. Looked up from germline, CDR1 is MNHEY and CDR2 is SVGEGT. The CDR3 is 15 amino acids. Trimming took 7 bases from V and 2 from J; bases not matched to a gene: 6. Material: CD4+ T cells sorted from PBMCs, obtained on the day of the yellow fever booster vaccination. The TCR comes from a man aged 18-30 years who received the YFV17D yellow fever vaccine. V is TRBV6-2 or TRBV6-3 and J is TRBJ2-1, with 9 bases that match TRBD2. CDR3: CASTLAGSPYNEQFF. The CDR3 DNA is TGTGCCAGCACCCTAGCGGGGAGCCCCTACAATGAGCAGTTCTTC.